The 5 T cell receptor beta chains reported below all come from one sample, sequenced in a study of blood T cell repertoires in COVID-19. This table comes from immunoSEQ multiplex PCR, and its TCRdb copy is limited to in-frame clones, with some not included. The sample shows around 400,000 clones, roughly nine tenths of them seen only once. The specimen was peripheral blood. The receptors originated from a middle-aged man with acute or convalescent COVID-19.

V gene TRBV6-1 combines with J gene TRBJ1-4; tentatively, D is TRBD1 (5 bases). CDR1 and CDR2 from the germline V gene are MNHNS and SASEGT. The ends were cut back, 3 bases at V and 4 bases at J, with 9 bases in the middle. The CDR3 is 14 amino acids. The CDR3 sequence: CASSETDFNEKLFF. Here the CDR3 DNA reads TGTGCCAGCAGTGAGACAGACTTTAATGAAAAACTGTTTTTT.

The chain links TRBV5-4 to TRBJ2-3, with TRBD2 matching over 9 bases. The length of the CDR3 is 14 residues. The V gene's germline CDR1 is SGHNT and CDR2 YYREEE (reference sequence). The junction had 10 bases not matched to a gene; V was cut back by 4 bases and J by 10 bases. The CDR3 loop is CASSLTSGGESQYF. The CDR3 DNA sequence: TGTGCCAGCAGCCTGACTAGCGGTGGTGAGTCGCAGTATTTT. The full variable domain, completed using reference TRBV5-4 and TRBJ2-3, is ETGVTQSPTHLIKTRGQQVTLRCSSQSGHNTVSWYQQALGQGPQFIFQYYREEENGRGNFPPRFSGLQFPNYSSELNVNALELDDSALYLCASSLTSGGESQYFGPGTRLTVL.

The chain couples TRBV28 to TRBJ1-1; tentative D call: TRBD1 (5 bases). The CDR3 contains 15 residues. Germline CDR1 is MDHEN and CDR2 is SYDVKM. V dropped 5 bases and J dropped 2 bases, with 15 bases sitting between them. CDR3 nucleotides: TGTGCCAGCAGTCCCCCGGTGACAGTTAACACTGAAGCTTTCTTT. It codes for CASSPPVTVNTEAFF.

This chain joins TRBV5-4 and TRBJ1-1, with D possibly TRBD1 on 5 matching bases. The CDR3 runs to 12 residues. CDR1 is SGHNT and CDR2 is YYREEE in the germline V gene (reference sequence). V was clipped by 6 bases and J by 1 base, with 7 bases between them. The CDR3 spells CASMGGNTEAFF. The CDR3 bases are TGTGCCAGCATGGGGGGGAACACTGAAGCTTTCTTT.

The chain carries TRBV5-4 and TRBJ1-2; 10 nucleotides agree with TRBD1. The junction had 6 bases not matched to a gene; V was cut back by 4 bases and J by 6 bases. The CDR3 has 14 residues. Germline CDR1 SGHNT, CDR2 YYREEE (reference sequence). CDR3 in DNA: TGTGCCAGCAGCCCACTCGGGACAGGGGATGGCTACACCTTC. It is translated as CASSPLGTGDGYTF. The complete variable domain, with remaining parts taken from reference TRBV5-4 and TRBJ1-2, reads ETGVTQSPTHLIKTRGQQVTLRCSSQSGHNTVSWYQQALGQGPQFIFQYYREEENGRGNFPPRFSGLQFPNYSSELNVNALELDDSALYLCASSPLGTGDGYTFGSGTRLTVV.